This T cell receptor (beta chain) derives from a study of CD8 T cells in Susac syndrome. Study-wide points: An acknowledgment was made by the study that its TCR sequencing and HLA analysis involved relatively few individuals.

Regarding this clonotype: Its antigen remains unknown.

Random-hexamer reverse transcription was applied to roughly 0.5 to 1 ug RNA. It was immunoSEQ multiplex PCR that amplified TCR beta CDR3 across 54 Vbeta and 13 Jbeta. TCRdb reanalysed the immunoSEQ multiplex PCR reads using MiXCR and keeps one entry per CDR3 protein. The sample includes about 280,000 distinct CDR3 sequences, 70% to 90% of them seen just once. The study sequenced TCR beta in blood CD8+ and CD4+ T cells. Negative isolation yielded the CD8+ and CD4+ T cells, while FACS enriched the TEMRA cells. Sequenced material: CD8+ T cells from PBMCs. The source is a human donor with multiple sclerosis.

CDR3 residues: CASSFDRNEKLFF. CDR3 coding DNA: TGTGCCAGCAGCTTCGACAGGAATGAAAAACTGTTTTTT. The rearrangement uses TRBV13 and TRBJ1-4; D possibly corresponds to TRBD1 (6 bases). This CDR3 contains 13 residues. V was pared by 3 bases and J by 5 bases, with 7 bases between. Germline V gene data show CDR1 as PRHDT and CDR2 as FYEKMQ (reference sequence).